The present entry profiles one T cell receptor beta chain with its context. Antigen unknown. After constant-region reverse-primer amplification, full-length variable regions underwent semi-nested PCR with Nested Universal Primer A. One entry per CDR3 protein, called by TCRdb with MiXCR from the 5' RACE reads. The repertoire consists of some 45,000 distinct CDR3 sequences, with 28% occurring once and the leading ten covering under 2.5%. General study points: Tumor Tregs overlapped most with tumor, then blood, naive CD4+ cells.

Naive CD4+ cells had CD25+ Tregs removed. This CDR3 has 14 amino acids. Unmatched junction bases numbered 13, after V lost 7 bases and J lost 7 bases. CDR1 is DFQATT and CDR2 is SNEGSKA in the germline V gene (reference sequence). Sequencing was performed on naive CD4+ T cells sorted from blood. Subset reported: naive CD4+ T cells, CD4+CD45RA+CD25-. The rearrangement joins TRBV20-1 to TRBJ2-1, with 7 bases aligning to TRBD2. The clonotype comes from a female donor with breast cancer. The CDR3 sequence: CSVTGTTSGNEQFF. CDR3 in DNA: TGCAGTGTAACCGGGACTACCTCGGGGAATGAGCAGTTCTTC.